The entry below gives a single T cell receptor (beta chain) sequence along with its context. The antigen is unknown. The data belong to a study of spatial heterogeneity in lung cancer. About the research overall: Each time, sequencing found more beta-chain sequences than alpha-chain sequences. The average count in raw reads for each unique TCR and UMI combination exceeded 9.5 appearances.

Germline values: CDR1 MNHNS, CDR2 SASEGT. CDR3 size: 15 residues. V shed 6 bases, J shed 1 base, and the junction held 6 bases outside the gene matches. Whole-study results and caveats: Ubiquitous expanded tumor TCRs surfaced in blood more at resection than they did at follow-up.

Time point defined: sample taken at primary tumor resection. Whole RNA from tumor, nontumor lung or frozen PBMC was sequenced unsorted. TCR cDNA molecules each carried a unique molecular identifier. TCRdb used MiXCR to reprocess the 5' RACE reads, holding one entry per CDR3 protein. The data show some 100,000 distinct CDR3 sequences, with around 8.6% seen just once and 6.9% held by the top ten. The chain is built from TRBV6-1 and TRBJ2-3, with 8 positions matching TRBD1. This receptor was taken from a male donor with early-stage non-small cell lung cancer. Specimen: PBMCs, collected at surgery. The CDR3 protein is CASRLDRVGTDTQYF. The CDR3 DNA follows: TGTGCCAGCAGGTTGGACAGGGTTGGCACAGATACGCAGTATTTT.